This T cell receptor beta chain was found in a study of shared clonotypes between healthy human individuals. This CDR3 has 13 amino acids. CDR1 and CDR2 from the germline V gene are GTSNPN and SVGIG (reference sequence). Trimming removed 7 bases from V and 0 bases from J, with 10 bases in between. Some clones are missing from TCRdb's copy, which holds only in-frame ones; the method was immunoSEQ multiplex PCR. This table has under 750,000 clones, approximately 72% appearing once. Sequencing was done on a sample of memory CD4+ T cells sorted from blood. Subset noted: CD45RA-negative fraction. The chain is built from TRBV30 and TRBJ1-3, with D possibly matching TRBD1 (6 bases). The clonotype comes from a woman aged 30 to 39 in good health. CDR3 in DNA: TGTGCCTACGACAGGAGCTCTGGAAACACCATATATTTT. This gives the protein CAYDRSSGNTIYF.